This T cell receptor (beta chain) came from a study of blood T cell repertoires in COVID-19. Study as a whole: Collection of acute and convalescent COVID-19 samples took place in the United States, Italy and Spain. PBMCs, B-cell-depleted T cells, or T cells provided the cDNA or gDNA that made up the material.

In the authors' workflow: Scientists estimated how many nucleated cells there were by amplifying reference gene primers. The method was immunoSEQ multiplex PCR; TCRdb's version includes in-frame clones alone and lacks a portion of them. Clonal size and the V and J genes are those of that table, whereas D and trimming came from the DNA. Of about 260,000 clones listed, approximately 87% are singletons. V gave up 5 bases and J gave up 2 bases; unmatched junction bases: 11. Germline V lookup: CDR1 SNHLY, CDR2 FYNNEI. The CDR3 is made up of 17 amino acids. The clonotype originates from a man aged 60 to 69 who had recovered from COVID-19. The chain links TRBV2 to TRBJ1-5, with TRBD1 matching 8 bases. The sequenced material came from peripheral blood. The CDR3 DNA reads TGTGCCAGCAGTCAATTTCAGGGGGCGATAGGCAATCAGCCCCAGCATTTT. Residues: CASSQFQGAIGNQPQHF.